This note documents a single TCR beta chain sequence. The entry originates in a study of cytomegalovirus exposure and HLA in healthy donors. PCR involved 60 Vbeta and 13 Jbeta primers. This table comes from immunoSEQ multiplex PCR, and its TCRdb copy is limited to in-frame clones, with some not included. The profile shows approximately 210,000 clones, about four fifths of them singletons. The origin of this receptor is a woman in her forties or fifties in good health and CMV-seropositive. Sequencing was carried out using PBMCs.

The CDR3 DNA reads TGTGCCAGCAGACAGGGTTACACTGAAGCTTTCTTT. Protein: CASRQGYTEAFF. The chain combines TRBV6-5 with TRBJ1-1; perhaps TRBD1 as D (6 bases). The CDR3 is 12 residues long. From germline, CDR1 is MNHEY and CDR2 SVGAGI. Trimming removed 6 bases from V and 3 bases from J, with 8 bases in between.